Sequencing of this T cell receptor beta chain was carried out in a study of blood T cell repertoires in COVID-19. The CDR3 runs to 13 residues. From germline, CDR1 is SGHRS and CDR2 YFSETQ. V lost 4 bases and J 3 bases, leaving 11 bases between the germline ends. TCRdb keeps only in-frame clones here, not all; method: immunoSEQ multiplex PCR. This table holds 250,000 to 350,000 clones, roughly 86% found once. One Seattle source followed patients from active infection through their disease course. The origin of this receptor is a young woman with COVID-19, enrolled during active disease. The rearrangement links TRBV5-1 to TRBJ2-7; D might be TRBD1 (6 bases). The material sequenced was peripheral blood. The CDR3 DNA sequence: TGCGCCAGCAGCCACGGACAGCACTACGAGCAGTACTTC. It yields the protein CASSHGQHYEQYF.